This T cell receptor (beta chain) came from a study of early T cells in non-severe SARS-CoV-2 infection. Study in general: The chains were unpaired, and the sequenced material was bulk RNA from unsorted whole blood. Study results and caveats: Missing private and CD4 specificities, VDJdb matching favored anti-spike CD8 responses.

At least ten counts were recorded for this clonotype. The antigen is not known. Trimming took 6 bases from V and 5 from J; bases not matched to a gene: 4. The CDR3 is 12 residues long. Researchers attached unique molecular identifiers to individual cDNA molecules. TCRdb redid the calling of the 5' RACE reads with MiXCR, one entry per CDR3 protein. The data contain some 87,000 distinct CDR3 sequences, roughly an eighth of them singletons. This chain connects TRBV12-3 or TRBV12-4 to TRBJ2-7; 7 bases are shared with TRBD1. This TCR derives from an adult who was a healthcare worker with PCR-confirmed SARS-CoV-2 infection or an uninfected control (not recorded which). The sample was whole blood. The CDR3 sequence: CASRLQGHEQYF. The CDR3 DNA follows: TGTGCCAGCAGACTACAGGGGCACGAGCAGTACTTC.